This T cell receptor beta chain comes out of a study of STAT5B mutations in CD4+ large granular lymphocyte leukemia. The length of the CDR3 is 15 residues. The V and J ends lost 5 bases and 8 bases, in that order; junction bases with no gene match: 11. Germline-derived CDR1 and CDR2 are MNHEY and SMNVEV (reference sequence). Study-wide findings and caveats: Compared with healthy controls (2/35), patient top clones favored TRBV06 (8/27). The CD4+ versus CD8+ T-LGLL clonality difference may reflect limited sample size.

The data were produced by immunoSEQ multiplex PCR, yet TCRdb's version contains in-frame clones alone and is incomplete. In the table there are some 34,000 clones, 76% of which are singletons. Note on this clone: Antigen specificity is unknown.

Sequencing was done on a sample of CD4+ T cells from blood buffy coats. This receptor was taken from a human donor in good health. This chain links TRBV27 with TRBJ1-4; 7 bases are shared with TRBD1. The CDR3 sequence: CASSMTGTPREKLFF. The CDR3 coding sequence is TGTGCCAGCAGTATGACAGGGACACCTCGAGAAAAACTGTTTTTT. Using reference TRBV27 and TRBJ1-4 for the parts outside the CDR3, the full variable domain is EAQVTQNPRYLITVTGKKLTVTCSQNMNHEYMSWYRQDPGLGLRQIYYSMNVEVTDKGDVPEGYKVSRKEKRNFPLILESPSPNQTSLYFCASSMTGTPREKLFFGSGTQLSVL.